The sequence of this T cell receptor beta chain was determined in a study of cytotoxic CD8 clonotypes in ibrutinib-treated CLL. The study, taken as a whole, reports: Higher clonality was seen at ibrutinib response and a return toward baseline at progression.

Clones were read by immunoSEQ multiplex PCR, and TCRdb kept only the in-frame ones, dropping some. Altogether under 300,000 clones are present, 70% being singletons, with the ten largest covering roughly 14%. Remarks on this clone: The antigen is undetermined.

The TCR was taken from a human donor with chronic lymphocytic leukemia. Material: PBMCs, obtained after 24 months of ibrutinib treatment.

CDR3 region: CASSLNPRVGAHTDTQYF. As DNA, the CDR3 is TGTGCCAGCAGTTTAAACCCGCGTGTGGGGGCCCACACAGATACGCAGTATTTT. The rearrangement uses TRBV27 and TRBJ2-3; D might be TRBD1 (6 bases). The CDR3 contains 18 residues. The V gene's germline CDR1 is MNHEY and CDR2 SMNVEV (reference sequence). Trimming left V 2 bases short and J 2 bases short, with 20 bases between.